These 3 T cell receptor beta chains were all obtained from the same sample, sequenced in a study of blood T cell repertoires in COVID-19. Sequencing was performed with immunoSEQ multiplex PCR; in TCRdb, only in-frame clones are kept and a portion is missing. The sample has over 60,000 clones; 70% to 85% are singletons. The sample taken for sequencing was peripheral blood. The receptors shown here come from a man of 80 years or more with active COVID-19.

J is TRBJ2-7 and V is TRBV5-1, with no clear D. Germline CDR1 SGHRS, CDR2 YFSETQ. Trimming left V 2 bases short and J 0 bases short, with 12 bases between. The CDR3 extends over 15 amino acids. This CDR3 reads CASSFGATGSYEQYF. CDR3 nucleotides: TGCGCCAGCAGCTTCGGAGCGACCGGCTCCTACGAGCAGTACTTC. Full variable domain (outside the CDR3, taken from reference TRBV5-1 and TRBJ2-7): KAGVTQTPRYLIKTRGQQVTLSCSPISGHRSVSWYQQTPGQGLQFLFEYFSETQRNKGNFPGRFSGRQFSNSRSEMNVSTLELGDSALYLCASSFGATGSYEQYFGPGTRLTVT.

V usage is TRBV6-5 and J usage is TRBJ1-3; TRBD1 matches at 9 bases. This CDR3 comprises 14 residues. Germline V lookup: CDR1 MNHEY, CDR2 SVGAGI. Unmatched junction bases numbered 11, after V lost 6 bases and J lost 11 bases. Here the CDR3 reads CASRPPGQGPPIYF. CDR3 in DNA: TGTGCCAGCAGGCCACCGGGACAGGGCCCTCCCATATATTTT.

The CDR3 sequence: CASSQDHRGRTDTQYF. The CDR3 region has the DNA TGTGCCAGCAGCCAAGATCACAGGGGGCGCACAGATACGCAGTATTTT. This chain joins TRBV3-1 (or the pseudogene TRBV3-2) and TRBJ2-3, with 9 bases fitting TRBD1. The CDR3 is made up of 16 amino acids. Germline trimming cut 0 bases from V and 1 base from J; bases unmatched to any gene: 2. Germline V gene lookup returns CDR1 LGHDT and CDR2 YNNKEL (reference sequence).